The 21 T cell receptor beta chains below were found in one sample sequenced in a study of Tregs in tolerant kidney transplant recipients. Recipients received nonmyeloablative bone marrow transplants from related graft donors, with transient mixed chimerism. Generated by immunoSEQ multiplex PCR, the TCRdb table keeps only in-frame clones and is missing some. Recorded for this sample: roughly 10,000 clones. The sequencing here drew on CD8+ T cells from blood (PBMCs), taken 24 months after the transplant. The source of these receptors is a human patient who received a combined kidney and bone marrow transplant. Some of the T cells might come from the graft donor.

With regard to this clone: The sequenced fragment ends 3 residues before the CDR3 boundary, so the rest is inferred from the germline J gene. This chain connects TRBV6-2 or TRBV6-3 to TRBJ2-1, with TRBD2 matching over 12 bases. The CDR3 sequence is 17 residues long. Germline V gives CDR1 MNHEY, CDR2 SVGEGT. The junction had 7 bases not matched to a gene; V was cut back by 0 bases and J by 7 bases. CDR3 DNA (partial): TGTGCCAGCAGTTACTCAACTAGCGGGAGGTTTTGGAATGAG. This gives the protein CASSYSTSGRFWNE. The full CDR3 is CASSYSTSGRFWNEQFF.

As regards this clone: Read data end 3 residues before the CDR3 end; the end is taken from the germline J gene. This sequence joins TRBV7-9 and TRBJ2-5, with D perhaps TRBD1 (6 bases). Trimming removed 5 bases from V and 5 bases from J, with 18 bases in between. This CDR3 region has 15 residues. From germline, CDR1 is SEHNR and CDR2 FQNEAQ (reference sequence). The CDR3 spells CASSPRQDWGETQYF. The DNA read from the CDR3 is TGTGCCAGCAGCCCCCGACAGGATTGGGGTGAGACC.

Turning to this clone: A read error may account for a junction end that differs from germline. The CDR3 end falls 3 residues outside the read, so it is completed with the germline J gene. The genes are TRBV4-2 and TRBJ2-3, with TRBD2 identical over 12 bases. This CDR3 spans 17 amino acids. Germline values: CDR1 LGHNA, CDR2 YNFKEQ. CDR3: CASSQDLAGGRGDTQYF. Incomplete CDR3 DNA: TGCGCCAGCAGCCAAGATCTAGCGGGAGGGCGAGGAGATACG.

Of note for this clone: The read ends 3 residues shy of where the CDR3 ends; the end is completed using the germline J gene. The rearrangement uses TRBV4-2 and TRBJ2-7; perhaps TRBD1 as D (5 bases). Germline V CDR1 and CDR2: LGHNA, YNFKEQ. Deletions cut 4 bases from V and 5 bases from J, with 12 bases between. The length of the CDR3 is 13 residues. The sequenced part of the CDR3 DNA is TGTGCCAGCAGCCTGCGAAGGGGCCACGAG. Its translation is CASSLRRGHE. The whole CDR3 sequence reads CASSLRRGHEQYF.

Notes on this clone: The read ends 3 residues shy of where the CDR3 ends; the end is completed using the germline J gene. This chain uses TRBV2 with TRBJ2-3, with 7 bases identical to TRBD1. V shed 10 bases, J shed 2 bases, and the junction held 6 bases outside the gene matches. CDR3 length: 13 residues. The V gene's germline CDR1 is SNHLY and CDR2 FYNNEI. The part of the CDR3 DNA that was read is TGTGCCATTCCGGGACAGCACACAGATACG. Translated, it gives CAIPGQHTDT. The entire CDR3 reads CAIPGQHTDTQYF.

Regarding this clone: The read finishes 3 residues shy of the CDR3 end, and the germline J gene is used to complete it. V gene TRBV10-3 combines with J gene TRBJ1-5; D call uncertain. Germline V gene sequence: CDR1 ENHRY, CDR2 SYGVKD. V gave up 8 bases and J gave up 7 bases, with 21 bases separating them. This CDR3 has 15 residues. This chain's CDR3 is CAIGEWHTLWQPQHF. The sequenced part of the CDR3 DNA is TGTGCCATCGGCGAGTGGCATACCCTTTGGCAGCCC.

On this clone itself: Sequencing ends 3 residues short of the CDR3 end; the germline J gene provides the rest. The V and J genes are TRBV2 and TRBJ2-7; 7 bases map to TRBD2. Germline values: CDR1 SNHLY, CDR2 FYNNEI. The CDR3 is 14 amino acids. The V gene end was trimmed by 4 bases and the J gene end by 0 bases; junction bases not matched to a gene: 3. The CDR3 reads CASSGKRDSYEQYF. The CDR3 DNA, read in part, is TGTGCCAGCAGTGGAAAGCGGGACTCCTACGAG.

As concerns this clone: Coverage ceases 3 residues before the CDR3 finishes, and the germline J gene fills in the end. V gene TRBV19 combines with J gene TRBJ2-2, with 13 bases identical to TRBD2. The CDR3 loop spans 19 amino acids. CDR1 and CDR2 (germline): LNHDA, SQIVND (reference sequence). V lost 7 bases, J lost 0 bases, and 11 bases stayed unmatched. CDR3 DNA, as far as it was read: TGTGCCAGTACCGATAGACTAGCGGGAGGTACTCCGAACACCGGGGAG. Residues: CASTDRLAGGTPNTGE. The whole CDR3 is CASTDRLAGGTPNTGELFF.

Worth noting for this clone: Read sequence stops 3 residues before the CDR3 end, and the germline J gene provides the missing end. This chain uses TRBV2 with TRBJ2-1; 8 bases fit TRBD2. The CDR3 contains 16 residues. Per germline, CDR1 SNHLY and CDR2 FYNNEI. With 7 bases clipped from V and 8 bases from J, the junction kept 16 bases outside the gene matches. CDR3: CASTHYPGLVGDEQFF. The part of the CDR3 DNA that was read is TGTGCCAGCACACACTACCCGGGACTAGTCGGCGATGAG. Together with reference TRBV2 and TRBJ2-1, the CDR3 gives the full variable domain: EPEVTQTPSHQVTQMGQEVILRCVPISNHLYFYWYRQILGQKVEFLVSFYNNEISEKSEIFDDQFSVERPDGSNFTLKIRSTKLEDSAMYFCASTHYPGLVGDEQFFGPGTRLTVL.

Worth noting for this clone: Read data end 3 residues before the CDR3 end; the end is taken from the germline J gene. The chain has TRBV27 and TRBJ2-7, with 8 bases identical to TRBD2. The CDR3 spans 15 residues. Germline V gives CDR1 MNHEY, CDR2 SMNVEV (reference sequence). The V and J ends lost 3 bases and 5 bases, in that order; junction bases with no gene match: 9. Partial CDR3 DNA: TGTGCCAGCAGTTTCCTCGCGGGGGGCTGGGACGAG. Its translation is CASSFLAGGWDE. In full, the CDR3 is CASSFLAGGWDEQYF.

Points on this clone: From the germline J gene comes the end of the CDR3, since the read stops 3 residues before it. The rearrangement links TRBV5-4 to TRBJ2-2, with TRBD1 as a possible D gene (5 bases). The CDR3 runs 15 residues. Trimming shortened V by 0 bases and J by 3 bases, and 9 bases separated the two germline ends. Germline V lookup: CDR1 SGHNT, CDR2 YYREEE (reference sequence). The CDR3 loop reads CASSLEGAHTGELFF. The covered CDR3 bases are TGTGCCAGCAGCTTGGAAGGGGCCCACACCGGGGAG.

Concerning this clone: The read gets to within 3 residues of the CDR3 end, and the germline J gene fills in the rest. This chain joins TRBV29-1 and TRBJ2-3, with a weak D call TRBD2 (5 bases). The V gene's germline CDR1 is SQVTM and CDR2 ANQGSEA. V lost 0 bases to trimming and J lost 0 bases, with 10 bases between them. CDR3 length: 15 residues. The chain's CDR3 is CSVEDVAGSTDTQYF. CDR3 DNA (partial): TGCAGCGTTGAAGATGTGGCGGGTAGCACAGATACG.

The CDR3 sequence: CASSIFLAGTYNEQFF. The part of the CDR3 DNA that was read is TGTGCCAGTAGTATATTTCTAGCGGGAACCTACAATGAG. The rearrangement joins TRBV19 to TRBJ2-1; 9 nucleotides align to TRBD2. The read comes to an end 3 residues before the CDR3 does, leaving the germline J gene to fill in the end. The CDR3 length is 16 residues. Unmatched junction bases numbered 4, after V lost 2 bases and J lost 2 bases. Germline V gene data show CDR1 as LNHDA and CDR2 as SQIVND (reference sequence).

A remark on this clone: Read data end 3 residues before the CDR3 end; the end is taken from the germline J gene. This chain links TRBV4-1 with TRBJ1-4; TRBD1 agrees at 8 bases. This CDR3 has 17 amino acids. Germline V lookup: CDR1 MGHRA, CDR2 YSYEKL. V trimming: 1 base; J trimming: 5 bases; junction bases outside the gene matches: 9. The covered CDR3 bases are TGCGCCAGCAGCCAAGCTGGAGGAAGGACAGGGAATGAAAAA. It is translated as CASSQAGGRTGNEK. The complete CDR3 reads CASSQAGGRTGNEKLFF.

Comment on this clone: The read ends 3 residues before the CDR3 terminus; that terminus is restored from the germline J gene. This chain connects TRBV7-9 to TRBJ2-5; 13 bases are shared with TRBD2. The trim removed 5 bases at V and 5 bases at J, leaving 5 bases unmatched. The germline CDR1 and CDR2 sequences are SEHNR and FQNEAQ (reference sequence). The CDR3 contains 15 residues. CDR3 amino acids: CASSPRTSGSETQYF. The sequenced part of the CDR3 DNA is TGTGCCAGCAGCCCAAGGACTAGCGGGAGTGAGACC.

Its frequency marks this clone as medium-sized. The read is 3 residues too short to cover the CDR3 end, so that end is filled in from the germline J gene. The V and J genes are TRBV20-1 and TRBJ2-1, with 8 bases matching TRBD1. Germline-derived CDR1 and CDR2 are DFQATT and SNEGSKA (reference sequence). This CDR3 is 13 amino acids long. J was trimmed by 9 bases and V by 6 bases; bases with no gene match: 10. CDR3 sequence reads: CSAPGQGSSEQFF. The sequenced part of the CDR3 DNA is TGCAGTGCCCCAGGACAGGGAAGTTCTGAG.

To note about this clone: The read gets to within 3 residues of the CDR3 end, and the germline J gene fills in the rest. This chain connects TRBV28 to TRBJ2-7; TRBD1 is a possible D gene (5 bases). This CDR3 has 14 amino acids. V was clipped by 7 bases and J by 2 bases, with 15 bases between them. CDR1 is MDHEN and CDR2 is SYDVKM in the germline V gene. The CDR3 loop reads CASTHQGFPYEQYF. The CDR3 DNA, read in part, is TGTGCCAGCACCCATCAGGGTTTTCCCTACGAG.

In regard to this clone: The missing CDR3 end, 3 residues past where the read stops, is filled in from the germline J gene. V and J are TRBV28 and TRBJ2-7; 9 bases are shared with TRBD1. Germline CDR1 reads MDHEN; CDR2 reads SYDVKM. Trimming cost V 5 bases and J 1 base; bases outside gene matches: 6. This CDR3 is 15 amino acids long. The covered CDR3 bases are TGTGCCAGCAGTACTGGACAGGGGTTTTCCTACGAG. Protein sequence: CASSTGQGFSYE. In full, the CDR3 reads CASSTGQGFSYEQYF.

Comments on this clone: The read comes to an end 3 residues before the CDR3 does, leaving the germline J gene to fill in the end. The chain combines TRBV20-1 with TRBJ2-1; TRBD2 matches 14 bases. The germline CDR1 and CDR2 sequences are DFQATT and SNEGSKA (reference sequence). This CDR3 spans 18 amino acids. V dropped 1 base and J dropped 9; count of bases not matched to a gene: 14. The CDR3 loop is CSARGRDRGLAGAGEQFF. The part of the CDR3 DNA that was read is TGCAGTGCTAGAGGCCGGGACAGGGGACTAGCGGGAGCTGGTGAG.

Regarding this clone: The read falls 3 residues short of the CDR3 end, and the missing part is taken from the germline J gene. The rearrangement links TRBV29-1 to TRBJ2-7; 8 bases line up with TRBD1. Germline V gene data show CDR1 as SQVTM and CDR2 as ANQGSEA. This CDR3 region has 13 residues. J was trimmed by 6 bases and V by 3 bases; bases with no gene match: 7. The CDR3 region is CSVEGDRGGEQYF. Incomplete CDR3 DNA: TGCAGCGTTGAGGGTGACAGGGGCGGCGAG.

Of note for this clone: The CDR3 extends 3 residues past the end of the read, so its final part is completed from the germline J gene. The chain recombines TRBV28 with TRBJ2-7, with D unclear. This CDR3 comprises 13 residues. CDR1 and CDR2 from the germline V gene are MDHEN and SYDVKM. Trimming removed 9 bases at V and 4 bases at J, with 16 bases between. The sequenced part of the CDR3 DNA is TGTGCCAGTTCAGGTTTGAGATTTTACGAG. Translation: CASSGLRFYE. The whole CDR3 sequence reads CASSGLRFYEQYF.